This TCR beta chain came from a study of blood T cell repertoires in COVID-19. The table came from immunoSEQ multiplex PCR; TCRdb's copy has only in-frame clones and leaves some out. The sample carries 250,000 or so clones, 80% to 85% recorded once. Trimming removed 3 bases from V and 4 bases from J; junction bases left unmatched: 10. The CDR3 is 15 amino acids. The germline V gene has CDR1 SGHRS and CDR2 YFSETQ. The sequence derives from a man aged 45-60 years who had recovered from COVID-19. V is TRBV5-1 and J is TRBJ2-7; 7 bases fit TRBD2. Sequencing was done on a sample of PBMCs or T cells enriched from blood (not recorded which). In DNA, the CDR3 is TGCGCCAGCAGCTCAGGAGCGGGATCCGTTTACGAGCAGTACTTC. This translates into CASSSGAGSVYEQYF. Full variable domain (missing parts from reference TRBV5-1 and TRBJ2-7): KAGVTQTPRYLIKTRGQQVTLSCSPISGHRSVSWYQQTPGQGLQFLFEYFSETQRNKGNFPGRFSGRQFSNSRSEMNVSTLELGDSALYLCASSSGAGSVYEQYFGPGTRLTVT.